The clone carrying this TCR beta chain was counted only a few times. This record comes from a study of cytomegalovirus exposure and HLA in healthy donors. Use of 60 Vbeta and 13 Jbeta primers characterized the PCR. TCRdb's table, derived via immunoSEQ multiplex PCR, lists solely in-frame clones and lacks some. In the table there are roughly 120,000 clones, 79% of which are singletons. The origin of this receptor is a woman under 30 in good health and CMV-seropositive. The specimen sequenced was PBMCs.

This chain's CDR3 is CASSLIGDSHYEQYF. The CDR3 coding sequence is TGTGCCAGCAGTCTAATTGGGGACAGCCACTACGAGCAGTACTTC. The chain combines TRBV28 with TRBJ2-7; TRBD1 aligns across 7 bases. V shed 5 bases and J 3 bases; nucleotides not matched to a gene: 10. The CDR3 is 15 amino acids. CDR1 MDHEN and CDR2 SYDVKM come from the germline V gene.